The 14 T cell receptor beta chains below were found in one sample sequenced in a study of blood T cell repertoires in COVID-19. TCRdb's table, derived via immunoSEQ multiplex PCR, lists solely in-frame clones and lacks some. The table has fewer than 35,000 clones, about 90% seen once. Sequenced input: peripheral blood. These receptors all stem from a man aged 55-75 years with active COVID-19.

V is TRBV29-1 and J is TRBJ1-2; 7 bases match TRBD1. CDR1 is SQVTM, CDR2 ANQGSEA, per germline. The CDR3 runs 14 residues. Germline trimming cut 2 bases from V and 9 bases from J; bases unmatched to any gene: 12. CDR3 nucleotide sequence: TGCAGCGTTGAATCCCGGGACAGTCGCGGGAGCTACACCTTC. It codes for CSVESRDSRGSYTF.

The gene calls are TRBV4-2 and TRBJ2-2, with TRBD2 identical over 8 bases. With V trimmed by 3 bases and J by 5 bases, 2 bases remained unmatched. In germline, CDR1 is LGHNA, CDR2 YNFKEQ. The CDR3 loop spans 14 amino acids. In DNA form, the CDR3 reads TGTGCCAGCAGCCATCCGGGGGGGACCGGGGAGCTGTTTTTT. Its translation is CASSHPGGTGELFF.

The CDR3, as DNA: TGTGCTAGTGGTTTGGACTGGACTAGCGGGGGAAGAGGAGATACGCAGTATTTT. Protein sequence: CASGLDWTSGGRGDTQYF. The rearrangement links TRBV12-5 to TRBJ2-3; TRBD2 matches 13 bases. From germline, CDR1 is LGHNT and CDR2 FRNRAP. With V trimmed by 1 base and J by 5 bases, 9 bases remained unmatched. The CDR3 runs 18 residues.

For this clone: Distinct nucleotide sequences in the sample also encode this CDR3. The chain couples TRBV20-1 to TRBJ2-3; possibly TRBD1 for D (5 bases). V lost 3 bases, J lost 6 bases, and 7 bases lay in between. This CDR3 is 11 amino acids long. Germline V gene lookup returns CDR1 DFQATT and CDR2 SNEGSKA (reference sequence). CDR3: CSASPGDTQYF. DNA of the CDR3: TGCAGTGCTAGTCCAGGGGATACGCAGTATTTT.

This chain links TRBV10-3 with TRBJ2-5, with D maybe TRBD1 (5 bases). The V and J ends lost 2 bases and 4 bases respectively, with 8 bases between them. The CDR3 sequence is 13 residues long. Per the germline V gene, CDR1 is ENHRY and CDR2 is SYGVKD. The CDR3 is CAISEGRVETQYF. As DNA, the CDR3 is TGTGCCATCAGTGAGGGCAGGGTAGAGACCCAGTACTTC.

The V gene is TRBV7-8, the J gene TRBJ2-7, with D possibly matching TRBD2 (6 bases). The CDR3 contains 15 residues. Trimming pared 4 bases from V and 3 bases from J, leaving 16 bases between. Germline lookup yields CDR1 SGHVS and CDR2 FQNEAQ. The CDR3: CASSSGLGKVYEQYF. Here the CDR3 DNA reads TGTGCCAGCAGCTCGGGACTGGGGAAGGTCTACGAGCAGTACTTC.

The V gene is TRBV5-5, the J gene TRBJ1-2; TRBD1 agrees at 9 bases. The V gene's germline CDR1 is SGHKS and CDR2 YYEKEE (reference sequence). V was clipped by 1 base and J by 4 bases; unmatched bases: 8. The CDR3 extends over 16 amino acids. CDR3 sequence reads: CASSLSTGGLGYGYTF. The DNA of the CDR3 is TGTGCCAGCAGCTTGAGTACAGGGGGCTTGGGCTATGGCTACACCTTC.

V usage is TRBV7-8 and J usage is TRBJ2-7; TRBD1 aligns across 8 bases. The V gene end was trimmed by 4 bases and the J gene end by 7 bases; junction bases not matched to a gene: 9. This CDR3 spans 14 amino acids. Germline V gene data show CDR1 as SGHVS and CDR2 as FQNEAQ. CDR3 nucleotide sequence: TGTGCCAGCAGCTCACGGGACAGGTTAGGAGAGCAGTACTTC. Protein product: CASSSRDRLGEQYF.

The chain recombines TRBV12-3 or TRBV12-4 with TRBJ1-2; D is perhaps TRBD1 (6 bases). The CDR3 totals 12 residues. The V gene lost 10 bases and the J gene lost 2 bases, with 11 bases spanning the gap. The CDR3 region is CATGDGNYGYTF. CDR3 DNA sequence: TGTGCCACAGGGGACGGGAACTATGGCTACACCTTC.

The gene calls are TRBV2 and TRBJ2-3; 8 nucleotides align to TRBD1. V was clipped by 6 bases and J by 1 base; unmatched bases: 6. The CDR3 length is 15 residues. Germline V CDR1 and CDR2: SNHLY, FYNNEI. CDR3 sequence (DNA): TGTGCCAGCAGCCGTACAGGGGGAGGCACAGATACGCAGTATTTT. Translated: CASSRTGGGTDTQYF.

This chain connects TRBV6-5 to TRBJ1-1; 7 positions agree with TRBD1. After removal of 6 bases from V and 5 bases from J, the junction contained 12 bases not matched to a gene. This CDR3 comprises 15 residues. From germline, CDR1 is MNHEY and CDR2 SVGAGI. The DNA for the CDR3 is TGTGCCAGCAGACGAACAGGGGATGGAAGGACTGAAGCTTTCTTT. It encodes CASRRTGDGRTEAFF.

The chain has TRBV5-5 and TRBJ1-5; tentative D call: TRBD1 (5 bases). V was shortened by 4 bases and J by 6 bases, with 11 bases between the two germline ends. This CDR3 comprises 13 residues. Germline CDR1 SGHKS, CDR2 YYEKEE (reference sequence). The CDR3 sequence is CASSPGLLQPQHF. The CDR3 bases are TGTGCCAGCAGCCCAGGGCTCCTTCAGCCCCAGCATTTT. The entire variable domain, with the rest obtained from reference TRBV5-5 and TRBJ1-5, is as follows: DAGVTQSPTHLIKTRGQQVTLRCSPISGHKSVSWYQQVLGQGPQFIFQYYEKEERGRGNFPDRFSARQFPNYSSELNVNALLLGDSALYLCASSPGLLQPQHFGDGTRLSIL.

The CDR3 DNA reads as TGCGCCAGCAGCCTCCGTGGCGGGACTAGGAGTGAGCAGTACTTC. This gives the protein CASSLRGGTRSEQYF. The chain is built from TRBV5-1 and TRBJ2-7, with TRBD2 identical over 8 bases. The CDR3 extends over 15 amino acids. Germline loops: CDR1 SGHRS, CDR2 YFSETQ. Germline trimming cut 4 bases from V and 7 bases from J; bases unmatched to any gene: 13. Supplemented by reference TRBV5-1 and TRBJ2-7, the full variable domain reads KAGVTQTPRYLIKTRGQQVTLSCSPISGHRSVSWYQQTPGQGLQFLFEYFSETQRNKGNFPGRFSGRQFSNSRSEMNVSTLELGDSALYLCASSLRGGTRSEQYFGPGTRLTVT.

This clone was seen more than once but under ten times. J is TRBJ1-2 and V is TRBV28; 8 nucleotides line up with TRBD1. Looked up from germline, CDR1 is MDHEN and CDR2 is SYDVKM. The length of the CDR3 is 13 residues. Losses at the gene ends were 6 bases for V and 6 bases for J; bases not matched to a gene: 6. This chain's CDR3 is CASSFGQGHGYTF. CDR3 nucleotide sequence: TGTGCCAGCAGCTTCGGACAGGGCCATGGCTACACCTTC.